This T cell receptor beta chain was retrieved from a study of chemoradiotherapy in HPV16-positive cancers. Whole-study results and caveats: During treatment, candidate HPV-specific clones and E7-related motifs expanded in tumor.

This clone was seen a handful of times. Its matching antigen is unknown. The assay was immunoSEQ multiplex PCR, and TCRdb's table has in-frame clones only and misses some. The sample records 9,500 or so clones, over 65% being singletons. V dropped 5 bases and J dropped 4; count of bases not matched to a gene: 5. CDR3 length equals 14 residues. The V gene's germline CDR1 is MDHEN and CDR2 SYDVKM. The chain is built from TRBV28 and TRBJ2-1; TRBD1 aligns across 7 bases. Sampling was conducted from a patient who underwent chemoradiotherapy. This receptor was obtained from a human donor with HPV-associated anogenital cancer. CDR3 DNA sequence: TGTGCCAGCAGTCAGGGACAGACTTACAATGAGCAGTTCTTC. Amino acids: CASSQGQTYNEQFF. The whole variable domain, filled in from reference TRBV28 and TRBJ2-1, reads DVKVTQSSRYLVKRTGEKVFLECVQDMDHENMFWYRQDPGLGLRLIYFSYDVKMKEKGDIPEGYSVSREKKERFSLILESASTNQTSMYLCASSQGQTYNEQFFGPGTRLTVL.